This T cell receptor beta chain comes out of a study of blood T cell repertoires in COVID-19 (dated by TCRdb to about 2020). For the study in its entirety: Collaborator samples came from the United States, Italy and Spain and covered acute and convalescent phases of COVID-19. The material from the prospective study consisted of cDNA or gDNA derived from T cells, B-cell-depleted T cells, or PBMCs. The dataset comprised deeply sampled blood TCRbeta repertoires from subjects exposed to, actively infected with, or recovered from COVID-19. The repertoires were released in a freely available public database meant as a resource for research on the immune response to SARS-CoV-2. Samples came from the ongoing ImmuneRACE study (first 160 participants) plus 1,254 subjects from 6 global collaborators. A de-identified subject ID, COVID-19 status, age in years and sex were almost always included in the sample metadata. Where available, HLA class I and class II types were taken from metadata supplied by the sample provider and were not determined by assay-based typing. Here is what the overall study found, with its caveats: How much clinical and demographic metadata was included differed by source and by participant, and the metadata was provided uncurated.

Participants in the prospective study were aged roughly 18 to 89 years, lived in about two dozen United States geographic areas, and enrolled through a virtual design. In the prospective study, participants were assigned to cohorts based on the clinical history participants reported in a screening survey and a study questionnaire. ImmuneRACE Cohort 3 recovered participants were defined by two consecutive negative NP/OP PCR tests, healthcare professional clearance, or symptom resolution. In the prospective study, whole blood, serum and a nasopharyngeal or oropharyngeal swab were collected from each participant by mobile phlebotomists. Over a roughly 2-month period, participants in the prospective study had the option of providing additional blood draws and questionnaires. Before DNA extraction, prospective study blood samples were shipped either frozen or at room temperature. A remark on this clone: No cognate antigen has been identified for it. Per-base quality was not reported, and no clone a single base away is much larger than it.

TCRbeta CDR3 regions were amplified from genomic DNA using the immunoSEQ Assay, a bias-controlled multiplex PCR. For the original study's pipeline: Within the assay, amplification of reference gene primers was used to estimate how many nucleated cells each sample contained. To quantify the absolute abundance of each unique TCRbeta CDR3 rearrangement, sequence reads were collapsed and filtered. For each sample, productive Simpson clonality was calculated as the square root of Simpson's diversity index across productive rearrangements. This immuneACCESS table, as held by TCRdb, lists in-frame sequences with V and J called but not all clones. Of the missing ones, under half trace to an unresolved V gene in checked studies; the others have no known cause. The DNA gave D and trimming, while V, J and clone size come from that table. Recorded for this sample are over 200,000 clones; 84% of them occurred a single time. Clones ranked in the top ten supply 6.8% of the sample.

The germline V gene (reference sequence) provides CDR1 MNHEY and CDR2 SMNVEV. Spanning cysteine to phenylalanine, the CDR3 consists of 15 amino acids. Here the CDR3 DNA is all that survives: 45 bases in frame from base 1. Clipping removes 5 bases from V and 6 bases from J, with 12 as the unmatched junction base count. Material: PBMCs or T cells enriched from blood (not recorded which). The rearrangement combines TRBV27 with TRBJ2-5, with TRBD1 identical over 7 junction bases. The receptor comes from a woman aged 40 to 50 who had recovered from COVID-19. The CDR3 is CASSVTPWDSKTQYF. The nucleotide sequence is given as TGTGCCAGCAGTGTAACCCCCTGGGACAGTAAGACCCAGTACTTC.